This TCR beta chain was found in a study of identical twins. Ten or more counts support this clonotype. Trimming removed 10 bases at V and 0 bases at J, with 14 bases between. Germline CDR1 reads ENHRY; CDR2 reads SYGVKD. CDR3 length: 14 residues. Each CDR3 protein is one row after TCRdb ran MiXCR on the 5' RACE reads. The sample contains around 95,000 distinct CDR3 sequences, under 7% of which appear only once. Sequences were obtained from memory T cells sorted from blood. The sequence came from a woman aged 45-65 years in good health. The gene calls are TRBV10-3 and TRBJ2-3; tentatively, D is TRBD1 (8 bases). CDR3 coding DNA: TGTGCCACCACAGGGGGGGCTAGCACAGATACGCAGTATTTT. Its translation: CATTGGASTDTQYF.